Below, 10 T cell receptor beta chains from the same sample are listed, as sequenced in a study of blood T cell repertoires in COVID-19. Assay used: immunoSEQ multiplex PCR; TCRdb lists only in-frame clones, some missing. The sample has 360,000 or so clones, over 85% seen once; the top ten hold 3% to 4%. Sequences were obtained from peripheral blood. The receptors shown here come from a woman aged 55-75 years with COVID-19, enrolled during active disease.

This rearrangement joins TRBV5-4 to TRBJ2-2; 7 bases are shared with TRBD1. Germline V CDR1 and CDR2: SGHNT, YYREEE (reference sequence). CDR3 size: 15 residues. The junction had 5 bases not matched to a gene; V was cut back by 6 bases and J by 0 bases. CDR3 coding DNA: TGTGCCAGCAAACCGGGACAGCCGAACACCGGGGAGCTGTTTTTT. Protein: CASKPGQPNTGELFF.

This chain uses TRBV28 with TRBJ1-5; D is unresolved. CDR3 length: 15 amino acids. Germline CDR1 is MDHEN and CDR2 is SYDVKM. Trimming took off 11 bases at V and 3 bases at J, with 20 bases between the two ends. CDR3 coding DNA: TGTGCCGGAAAAAGGGAGGGTGGGCCCAATCAGCCCCAGCATTTT. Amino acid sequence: CAGKREGGPNQPQHF.

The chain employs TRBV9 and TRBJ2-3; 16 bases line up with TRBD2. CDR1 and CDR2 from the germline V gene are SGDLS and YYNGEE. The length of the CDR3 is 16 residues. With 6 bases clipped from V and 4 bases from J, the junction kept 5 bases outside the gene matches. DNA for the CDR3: TGTGCCAGCAACCTTGGGACTAGCGGGGGGGCAGATACGCAGTATTTT. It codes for CASNLGTSGGADTQYF.

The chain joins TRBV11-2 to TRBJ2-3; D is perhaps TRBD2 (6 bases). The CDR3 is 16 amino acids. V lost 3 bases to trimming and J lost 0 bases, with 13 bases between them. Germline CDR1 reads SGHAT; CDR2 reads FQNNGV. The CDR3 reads CASSFGGSSSTDTQYF. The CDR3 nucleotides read TGTGCCAGCAGCTTCGGGGGATCCTCTAGCACAGATACGCAGTATTTT.

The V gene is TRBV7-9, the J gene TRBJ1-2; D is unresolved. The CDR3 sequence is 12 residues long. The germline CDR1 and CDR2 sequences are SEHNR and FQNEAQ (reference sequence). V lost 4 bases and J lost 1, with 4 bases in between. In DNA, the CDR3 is TGTGCCAGCAGCTCCCTTAACTATGGCTACACCTTC. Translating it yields CASSSLNYGYTF.

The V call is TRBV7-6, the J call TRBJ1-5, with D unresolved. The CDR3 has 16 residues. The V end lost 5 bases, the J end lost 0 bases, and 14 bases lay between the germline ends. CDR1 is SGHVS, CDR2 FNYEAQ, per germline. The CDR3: CASSPEGGYSNQPQHF. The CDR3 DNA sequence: TGTGCCAGCAGCCCAGAGGGTGGTTATAGCAATCAGCCCCAGCATTTT.

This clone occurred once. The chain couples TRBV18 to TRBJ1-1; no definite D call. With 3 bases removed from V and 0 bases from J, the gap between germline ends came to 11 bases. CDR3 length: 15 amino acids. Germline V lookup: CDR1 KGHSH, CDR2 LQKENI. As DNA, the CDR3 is TGTGCCAGCTCACCTGGGGAGCGCCTGAACACTGAAGCTTTCTTT. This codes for CASSPGERLNTEAFF.

The CDR3 is CASSLVYSHEQYF. CDR3 nucleotides: TGTGCCAGCAGCTTGGTTTATTCCCACGAGCAGTACTTC. This rearrangement joins TRBV5-5 to TRBJ2-7, with D unresolved. Germline-derived CDR1 and CDR2 are SGHKS and YYEKEE (reference sequence). V was pared by 0 bases and J by 5 bases, with 9 bases between. The length of the CDR3 is 13 residues. Variable domain in full (rest from reference TRBV5-5 and TRBJ2-7): DAGVTQSPTHLIKTRGQQVTLRCSPISGHKSVSWYQQVLGQGPQFIFQYYEKEERGRGNFPDRFSARQFPNYSSELNVNALLLGDSALYLCASSLVYSHEQYFGPGTRLTVT.

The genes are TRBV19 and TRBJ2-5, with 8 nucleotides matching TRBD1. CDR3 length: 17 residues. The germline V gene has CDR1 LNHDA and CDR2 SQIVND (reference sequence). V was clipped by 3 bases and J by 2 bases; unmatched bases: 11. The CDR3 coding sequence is TGTGCCAGTAGTATGATAGCAGTGACAGGGGCTCAAGAGACCCAGTACTTC. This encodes CASSMIAVTGAQETQYF.

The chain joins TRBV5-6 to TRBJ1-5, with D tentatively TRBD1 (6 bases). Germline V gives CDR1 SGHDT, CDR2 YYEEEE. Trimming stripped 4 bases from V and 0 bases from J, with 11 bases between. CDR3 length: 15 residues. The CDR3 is CASSRTEYSNQPQHF. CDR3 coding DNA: TGTGCCAGCAGCAGGACAGAATATAGCAATCAGCCCCAGCATTTT.